This T cell receptor beta chain was profiled in a study of blood T cell repertoires in COVID-19. Turning to the study itself: Samples representing acute and convalescent COVID-19 were sourced from the United States, Italy and Spain. From T cells, B-cell-depleted T cells, or PBMCs came the material, which was cDNA or gDNA.

Per the study methods: Estimates of nucleated cell counts were drawn from the amplification of reference gene primers. Profiling relied on immunoSEQ multiplex PCR, and the TCRdb table lists in-frame clones only, not all of them. D and trimming come from the DNA, and the V and J calls and clone size come from that table. Of about 170,000 clones in the sample, roughly 86% were seen once. Trimming took 3 bases from V and 0 from J; bases not matched to a gene: 2. Germline loops: CDR1 KGHSH, CDR2 LQKENI. The CDR3 sequence is 16 residues long. This clone showed up just a few times. The sample was peripheral blood. The J gene is TRBJ1-6, the V gene TRBV18, with 7 bases lining up with TRBD1. The receptor was isolated from a man aged 65 to 85 with acute or convalescent COVID-19. The CDR3 loop is CASSPTGISYNSPLHF. Written as DNA, the CDR3 is TGTGCCAGCTCACCGACAGGGATCTCCTATAATTCACCCCTCCACTTT. Full variable domain (outside the CDR3, taken from reference TRBV18 and TRBJ1-6): NAGVMQNPRHLVRRRGQEARLRCSPMKGHSHVYWYRQLPEEGLKFMVYLQKENIIDESGMPKERFSAEFPKEGPSILRIQQVVRGDSAAYFCASSPTGISYNSPLHFGNGTRLTVT.